These T cell receptor beta chains were read from a single sample in a study of regulatory T cells in long-lasting Graves disease. Via MiXCR, TCRdb re-called the multiplex PCR reads, giving one row per CDR3 protein. The data contain approximately 690,000 distinct CDR3 sequences, 30% of them singletons. The sample consisted of peripheral blood mononuclear cells (PBMCs), taken when the disease was refractory, from a patient treated with antithyroid drugs. The receptors stem from a female donor with Graves disease. The CDR3 runs from the conserved cysteine through the conserved F or W. Fields, in order: V gene, clone size, CDR3 length, J gene, D gene, CDR3 protein, CDR3 DNA. D genes are given only for firm matches. A clone size is listed for some rows: how often the clone was seen (once, few, many), or a class if it is expanded.

V gene: TRBV15
clone size: .
CDR3 length: 15
J gene: TRBJ2-7
D gene: TRBD2
CDR3 protein: CATSRDSGRADEQYF
CDR3 DNA: TGTGCCACCAGCAGAGATAGCGGGAGGGCCGACGAGCAGTACTTC

V gene: TRBV29-1
clone size: .
CDR3 length: 11
J gene: TRBJ2-7
D gene: .
CDR3 protein: CSVPGAYEQYF
CDR3 DNA: TGCAGCGTGCCCGGTGCCTACGAGCAGTACTTC

V gene: TRBV5-1
clone size: .
CDR3 length: 15
J gene: TRBJ1-2
D gene: TRBD1
CDR3 protein: CASSLVAGGDYGYTF
CDR3 DNA: TGCGCCAGCAGCTTGGTCGCAGGGGGAGACTATGGCTACACCTTC

V gene: TRBV2
clone size: .
CDR3 length: 15
J gene: TRBJ2-5
D gene: .
CDR3 protein: CASRLQGEGTETQYF
CDR3 DNA: TGTGCCAGCAGGCTCCAGGGAGAAGGCACGGAGACCCAGTACTTC

V gene: TRBV6-5
clone size: few
CDR3 length: 14
J gene: TRBJ1-1
D gene: .
CDR3 protein: CASSYGLGNTEAFF
CDR3 DNA: TGTGCCAGCAGTTACGGGCTGGGGAACACTGAAGCTTTCTTT

V gene: TRBV20-1
clone size: .
CDR3 length: 16
J gene: TRBJ1-4
D gene: .
CDR3 protein: CSARDLSPREREKLFF
CDR3 DNA: TGCAGTGCTAGAGATTTATCACCCAGGGAGCGGGAAAAACTGTTTTTT

V gene: TRBV7-9
clone size: few
CDR3 length: 11
J gene: TRBJ2-7
D gene: .
CDR3 protein: CASSAQYEQYF
CDR3 DNA: TGTGCCAGCAGCGCTCAATACGAGCAGTACTTC

V gene: TRBV6-1
clone size: .
CDR3 length: 18
J gene: TRBJ2-7
D gene: TRBD2
CDR3 protein: CASRLTSGRAGGLLEQYF
CDR3 DNA: TGTGCCAGCAGGCTGACTAGCGGGAGGGCGGGAGGTCTCCTGGAGCAGTACTTC

V gene: TRBV12-3/TRBV12-4
clone size: many
CDR3 length: 14
J gene: TRBJ1-1
D gene: TRBD1
CDR3 protein: CASSLGGTAAEAFF
CDR3 DNA: TGTGCCAGCAGTTTGGGCGGGACAGCAGCTGAAGCTTTCTTT

V gene: TRBV12-3/TRBV12-4
clone size: .
CDR3 length: 18
J gene: TRBJ2-2
D gene: .
CDR3 protein: CASTRPNKQGVNTGELFF
CDR3 DNA: TGTGCCAGCACCCGACCTAATAAACAGGGAGTTAACACCGGGGAGCTGTTTTTT

V gene: TRBV15
clone size: few
CDR3 length: 13
J gene: TRBJ1-4
D gene: .
CDR3 protein: CATSRDVGEKLFF
CDR3 DNA: TGTGCCACCAGCAGAGATGTGGGGGAAAAACTGTTTTTT

V gene: TRBV12-3/TRBV12-4
clone size: .
CDR3 length: 16
J gene: TRBJ1-5
D gene: .
CDR3 protein: CASSPPTGQMNQPQHF
CDR3 DNA: TGTGCCAGCAGTCCCCCGACAGGCCAGATGAATCAGCCCCAGCATTTT

V gene: TRBV10-3
clone size: .
CDR3 length: 16
J gene: TRBJ2-7
D gene: .
CDR3 protein: CAISDLVVGRVYEQYF
CDR3 DNA: TGTGCCATCAGTGATCTGGTAGTCGGACGGGTCTACGAGCAGTACTTC

V gene: TRBV7-9
clone size: few
CDR3 length: 15
J gene: TRBJ2-7
D gene: TRBD1
CDR3 protein: CASSPKGQKTDEQYF
CDR3 DNA: TGTGCCAGCAGCCCCAAGGGACAGAAGACGGACGAGCAGTACTTC

V gene: TRBV29-1
clone size: .
CDR3 length: 14
J gene: TRBJ1-1
D gene: .
CDR3 protein: CSVEDTAVGTEAFF
CDR3 DNA: TGCAGCGTTGAAGATACCGCTGTGGGGACTGAAGCTTTCTTT

V gene: TRBV5-1
clone size: many
CDR3 length: 17
J gene: TRBJ1-3
D gene: TRBD1
CDR3 protein: CASSLAGTGVTGNTIYF
CDR3 DNA: TGCGCCAGCAGCTTGGCCGGAACAGGGGTCACTGGAAACACCATATATTTT

V gene: TRBV5-1
clone size: .
CDR3 length: 14
J gene: TRBJ2-1
D gene: .
CDR3 protein: CASSANREYNEQFF
CDR3 DNA: TGCGCCAGCAGCGCCAACAGGGAGTACAATGAGCAGTTCTTC

V gene: TRBV29-1
clone size: few
CDR3 length: 14
J gene: TRBJ1-1
D gene: TRBD1
CDR3 protein: CSVAGQSSNTEAFF
CDR3 DNA: TGCAGCGTCGCGGGACAGTCCTCGAACACTGAAGCTTTCTTT

V gene: TRBV5-1
clone size: .
CDR3 length: 14
J gene: TRBJ1-6
D gene: .
CDR3 protein: CASSLDSGRGPLHF
CDR3 DNA: TGCGCCAGCAGCTTGGATTCAGGTCGAGGACCCCTCCACTTT

V gene: TRBV9
clone size: .
CDR3 length: 15
J gene: TRBJ2-7
D gene: .
CDR3 protein: CASSVAGALSYEQYF
CDR3 DNA: TGTGCCAGCAGCGTAGCGGGAGCGCTCTCCTACGAGCAGTACTTC

V gene: TRBV28
clone size: .
CDR3 length: 15
J gene: TRBJ1-1
D gene: .
CDR3 protein: CASSQAGRGKAEAFF
CDR3 DNA: TGCGCCAGCAGCCAAGCCGGTCGAGGAAAAGCTGAAGCTTTCTTT

V gene: TRBV19
clone size: few
CDR3 length: 16
J gene: TRBJ1-5
D gene: TRBD1
CDR3 protein: CASSYSRTGVNQPQHF
CDR3 DNA: TGTGCCAGTAGTTATAGTAGGACAGGGGTCAATCAGCCCCAGCATTTT

V gene: TRBV20-1
clone size: once
CDR3 length: 14
J gene: TRBJ1-3
D gene: .
CDR3 protein: CSAHDGGAGNTIYF
CDR3 DNA: TGCAGTGCTCACGACGGCGGGGCTGGAAACACCATATATTTT

V gene: TRBV7-9
clone size: .
CDR3 length: 16
J gene: TRBJ1-2
D gene: .
CDR3 protein: CASSAATSEWGGGYTF
CDR3 DNA: TGTGCCAGCAGCGCCGCAACGTCGGAATGGGGTGGCGGCTACACCTTC

V gene: TRBV9
clone size: .
CDR3 length: 15
J gene: TRBJ2-7
D gene: TRBD1
CDR3 protein: CASSLRTGDRYEQYF
CDR3 DNA: TGTGCCAGCAGCCTTCGGACAGGGGATAGGTACGAGCAGTACTTC

V gene: TRBV20-1
clone size: .
CDR3 length: 14
J gene: TRBJ2-7
D gene: .
CDR3 protein: CSASQGGGSYEQYF
CDR3 DNA: TGCAGTGCTAGCCAGGGGGGGGGCTCCTACGAGCAGTACTTC

V gene: TRBV12-3/TRBV12-4
clone size: many
CDR3 length: 14
J gene: TRBJ2-7
D gene: TRBD2
CDR3 protein: CASSPGLAGEEQYF
CDR3 DNA: TGTGCCAGCAGTCCGGGACTAGCGGGTGAAGAGCAGTACTTC

V gene: TRBV10-3
clone size: .
CDR3 length: 18
J gene: TRBJ2-1
D gene: TRBD2
CDR3 protein: CAISEFVVAGGRYNEQFF
CDR3 DNA: TGTGCCATCAGTGAATTCGTGGTAGCGGGAGGGAGATACAATGAGCAGTTCTTC

V gene: TRBV20-1
clone size: few
CDR3 length: 14
J gene: TRBJ1-1
D gene: .
CDR3 protein: CSAPQQGVVTEAFF
CDR3 DNA: TGCAGTGCTCCCCAGCAGGGAGTGGTCACTGAAGCTTTCTTT

V gene: TRBV3-1
clone size: .
CDR3 length: 16
J gene: TRBJ2-7
D gene: TRBD2
CDR3 protein: CASSQQLAGGFDEQYF
CDR3 DNA: TGTGCCAGCAGCCAACAACTAGCGGGGGGGTTCGACGAGCAGTACTTC

V gene: TRBV6-1
clone size: few
CDR3 length: 19
J gene: TRBJ2-2
D gene: .
CDR3 protein: CASSERRAGGLVVSGELFF
CDR3 DNA: TGTGCCAGCAGTGAACGGAGGGCAGGGGGTTTGGTAGTATCCGGGGAGCTGTTTTTT

V gene: TRBV12-3/TRBV12-4
clone size: many
CDR3 length: 12
J gene: TRBJ2-7
D gene: .
CDR3 protein: CASGYSVYEQYF
CDR3 DNA: TGTGCCAGCGGTTATTCGGTATACGAGCAGTACTTC

V gene: TRBV30
clone size: .
CDR3 length: 13
J gene: TRBJ2-1
D gene: .
CDR3 protein: CAWSSGGYNEQFF
CDR3 DNA: TGTGCCTGGAGTTCCGGGGGTTACAATGAGCAGTTCTTC

V gene: TRBV13
clone size: .
CDR3 length: 15
J gene: TRBJ1-5
D gene: .
CDR3 protein: CASSLGQGFHQPQHF
CDR3 DNA: TGTGCCAGCAGCTTGGGTCAGGGGTTTCATCAGCCCCAGCATTTT

V gene: TRBV7-2
clone size: few
CDR3 length: 16
J gene: TRBJ2-7
D gene: TRBD1
CDR3 protein: CASSTNSGTGRYEQYF
CDR3 DNA: TGTGCCAGCAGCACAAATTCCGGGACAGGGCGCTACGAGCAGTACTTC

V gene: TRBV10-3
clone size: once
CDR3 length: 15
J gene: TRBJ2-2
D gene: .
CDR3 protein: CAISESPGGAGELFF
CDR3 DNA: TGTGCCATCAGTGAGTCTCCAGGTGGGGCCGGGGAGCTGTTTTTT

V gene: TRBV30
clone size: few
CDR3 length: 12
J gene: TRBJ1-1
D gene: .
CDR3 protein: CARYRVGTEAFF
CDR3 DNA: TGTGCCCGGTACAGGGTAGGAACTGAAGCTTTCTTT

V gene: TRBV6-1
clone size: few
CDR3 length: 14
J gene: TRBJ2-7
D gene: .
CDR3 protein: CASSGDSRSYEQYF
CDR3 DNA: TGTGCCAGCAGTGGAGATTCCCGAAGCTACGAGCAGTACTTC

V gene: TRBV3-1
clone size: few
CDR3 length: 15
J gene: TRBJ2-5
D gene: TRBD2
CDR3 protein: CASSQASGSQETQYF
CDR3 DNA: TGTGCCAGCAGCCAGGCTAGCGGCTCCCAAGAGACCCAGTACTTC

V gene: TRBV20-1
clone size: .
CDR3 length: 13
J gene: TRBJ1-1
D gene: TRBD1
CDR3 protein: CSAEDRFGAEAFF
CDR3 DNA: TGCAGTGCTGAGGACAGGTTCGGCGCTGAAGCTTTCTTT

V gene: TRBV6-5
clone size: .
CDR3 length: 16
J gene: TRBJ2-7
D gene: .
CDR3 protein: CASSYSDPGLNYEQYF
CDR3 DNA: TGTGCCAGCAGTTACTCTGATCCGGGACTCAACTACGAGCAGTACTTC

V gene: TRBV6-1
clone size: .
CDR3 length: 15
J gene: TRBJ2-5
D gene: .
CDR3 protein: CASSARSASQETQYF
CDR3 DNA: TGTGCCAGCAGTGCAAGGTCTGCGAGCCAAGAGACCCAGTACTTC

V gene: TRBV19
clone size: few
CDR3 length: 15
J gene: TRBJ2-5
D gene: .
CDR3 protein: CASSILGAGQETQYF
CDR3 DNA: TGTGCCAGTAGTATCCTTGGAGCGGGTCAAGAGACCCAGTACTTC

V gene: TRBV12-3/TRBV12-4
clone size: many
CDR3 length: 13
J gene: TRBJ1-5
D gene: .
CDR3 protein: CASSFPVGGPQHF
CDR3 DNA: TGTGCCAGCAGTTTCCCTGTTGGGGGACCCCAGCATTTT

V gene: TRBV10-2
clone size: .
CDR3 length: 16
J gene: TRBJ1-1
D gene: .
CDR3 protein: CASSEVSGHGGTEAFF
CDR3 DNA: TGCGCCAGCAGTGAAGTGTCAGGGCATGGGGGCACTGAAGCTTTCTTT

V gene: TRBV11-2
clone size: many
CDR3 length: 15
J gene: TRBJ1-5
D gene: TRBD1
CDR3 protein: CASSPDRGSNQPQHF
CDR3 DNA: TGTGCCAGCAGCCCCGACAGGGGAAGCAATCAGCCCCAGCATTTT

V gene: TRBV5-1
clone size: .
CDR3 length: 13
J gene: TRBJ2-7
D gene: TRBD1
CDR3 protein: CASSPGTGSQQYF
CDR3 DNA: TGCGCCAGCAGCCCCGGGACAGGGTCCCAGCAGTACTTC

V gene: TRBV11-2
clone size: many
CDR3 length: 17
J gene: TRBJ2-4
D gene: TRBD1
CDR3 protein: CASSSQGGQGANNIQYF
CDR3 DNA: TGTGCCAGCAGCTCCCAGGGGGGACAGGGGGCGAACAACATTCAGTACTTC